Below are 28 T cell receptor beta chains sequenced from a single sample in a study of T-cell memory formation after mild COVID-19. TCRdb called the 5' RACE reads again in MiXCR, with one record for every CDR3 protein. The data contain about 420,000 distinct CDR3 sequences, around a quarter of them singletons. The sequenced material came from PBMCs or a T cell subset sorted from them (not recorded which). Receptor source: an adult woman who had mild COVID-19 (a few samples of this study predate the infection). Cell type and time point are not known.

This clonotype appeared a single time. This chain connects TRBV7-9 to TRBJ1-2; D call uncertain. V was trimmed by 0 bases and J by 7 bases, leaving 12 bases between them. This CDR3 region has 14 residues. Germline CDR1 reads SEHNR; CDR2 reads FQNEAQ (reference sequence). DNA of the CDR3: TGTGCCAGCAGCTTAGCAGGGCGTTTTATTGGCTACACCTTC. Its translation: CASSLAGRFIGYTF. Drawing the rest from reference TRBV7-9 and TRBJ1-2, the complete variable domain is DTGVSQNPRHKITKRGQNVTFRCDPISEHNRLYWYRQTLGQGPEFLTYFQNEAQLEKSRLLSDRFSAERPKGSFSTLEIQRTEQGDSAMYLCASSLAGRFIGYTFGSGTRLTVV.

This clonotype has just a few counts. J is TRBJ2-1 and V is TRBV7-9; 7 bases align to TRBD1. This CDR3 spans 13 amino acids. V lost 5 bases, J lost 9 bases, and 7 bases stayed unmatched. The V gene's germline CDR1 is SEHNR and CDR2 FQNEAQ (reference sequence). The CDR3 coding sequence is TGTGCCAGCAGCCCGACAGGGCCTGGTGAGCAGTTCTTC. Its protein is CASSPTGPGEQFF.

V is TRBV27 and J is TRBJ1-2, with 8 nucleotides matching TRBD1. The V segment lost 5 bases and the J segment 1 base; nucleotides outside the gene matches: 6. The CDR3 is 15 residues long. Per the germline V gene, CDR1 is MNHEY and CDR2 is SMNVEV (reference sequence). CDR3 amino acids: CASSHRDRLNYGYTF. As DNA, the CDR3 is TGTGCCAGCAGTCACCGGGACAGGCTTAACTATGGCTACACCTTC.

This chain uses TRBV19 with TRBJ2-2; D uncertain. Germline assignment: CDR1 LNHDA and CDR2 SQIVND (reference sequence). This CDR3 spans 15 amino acids. V was clipped by 5 bases and J by 1 base, with 11 bases between them. As DNA, the CDR3 is TGTGCCAGTAGTGCCCCCGAGCAGAACACCGGGGAGCTGTTTTTT. Translating it yields CASSAPEQNTGELFF.

The gene calls are TRBV29-1 and TRBJ2-3, with D unresolved. The CDR3 spans 14 residues. Germline V gives CDR1 SQVTM, CDR2 ANQGSEA. V gave up 3 bases and J gave up 2 bases, with 12 bases separating them. The CDR3 bases are TGCAGCGTTGAGTCCGGAATCAACACAGATACGCAGTATTTT. The encoded protein is CSVESGINTDTQYF.

This clonotype has only a few counts. The chain combines TRBV20-1 with TRBJ1-5, with D possibly TRBD1 on 6 matching bases. The CDR3 is 15 residues long. V lost 2 bases to trimming and J lost 1 base, with 12 bases between them. Germline V gene sequence: CDR1 DFQATT, CDR2 SNEGSKA (reference sequence). The CDR3 protein is CSARLGGGSNQPQHF. CDR3 sequence (DNA): TGCAGTGCTAGATTAGGGGGGGGCAGCAATCAGCCCCAGCATTTT.

The chain employs TRBV5-1 and TRBJ2-1; no definite D call. The CDR3 spans 15 residues. CDR1 is SGHRS and CDR2 is YFSETQ in the germline V gene. Trimming cost V 0 bases and J 6 bases, with 13 bases left between them. The CDR3 nucleotides read TGCGCCAGCAGCTTGGAGGTTGGCGGAAGCAATGAGCAGTTCTTC. Translation: CASSLEVGGSNEQFF. The complete variable domain, with remaining parts taken from reference TRBV5-1 and TRBJ2-1, reads KAGVTQTPRYLIKTRGQQVTLSCSPISGHRSVSWYQQTPGQGLQFLFEYFSETQRNKGNFPGRFSGRQFSNSRSEMNVSTLELGDSALYLCASSLEVGGSNEQFFGPGTRLTVL.

The CDR3 here is CASSLLAGQFF. The CDR3 DNA follows: TGTGCCAGCAGCTTACTAGCGGGGCAGTTCTTC. The chain employs TRBV7-2 and TRBJ2-1, with 8 nucleotides matching TRBD2. The CDR3 totals 11 residues. V trimming: 2 bases; J trimming: 12 bases; junction bases outside the gene matches: 0. CDR1 and CDR2 (germline): SGHTA, FQGNSA.

This clonotype was seen only a few times. The rearrangement uses TRBV5-5 and TRBJ2-7, with 8 nucleotides matching TRBD1. This CDR3 contains 15 residues. Germline CDR1 SGHKS, CDR2 YYEKEE (reference sequence). With 3 bases clipped from V and 5 bases from J, the junction kept 10 bases outside the gene matches. CDR3 DNA sequence: TGTGCCAGCAGCTCACAGGGGGGATTTGGGAACGAGCAGTACTTC. Its translation: CASSSQGGFGNEQYF. The entire variable domain, with the rest obtained from reference TRBV5-5 and TRBJ2-7, is as follows: DAGVTQSPTHLIKTRGQQVTLRCSPISGHKSVSWYQQVLGQGPQFIFQYYEKEERGRGNFPDRFSARQFPNYSSELNVNALLLGDSALYLCASSSQGGFGNEQYFGPGTRLTVT.

The V and J genes are TRBV7-2 and TRBJ2-1; D is unclear. The length of the CDR3 is 14 residues. Trimming shortened V by 1 base and J by 4 bases, and 8 bases separated the two germline ends. CDR1 and CDR2 from the germline V gene are SGHTA and FQGNSA. CDR3 in amino acids: CASSLDGGYNEQFF. The CDR3 DNA reads as TGTGCCAGCAGCTTAGACGGCGGATACAATGAGCAGTTCTTC.

This clonotype has ten or more counts. The chain is built from TRBV4-3 and TRBJ2-7, with D hard to call. The CDR3 extends over 12 amino acids. V was trimmed by 9 bases and J by 4 bases, leaving 13 bases between them. Germline V gene data show CDR1 as LGHNA and CDR2 as YSLEER. For the CDR3, the DNA is TGCGCCAGGGCCCCTCCCTTTTACGAGCAGTACTTC. Translation gives CARAPPFYEQYF.

This clonotype was observed a few times. The rearrangement links TRBV15 to TRBJ2-7; D gene ambiguous. CDR3 length: 13 amino acids. Deletions cut 1 base from V and 4 bases from J, with 8 bases between. Germline-derived CDR1 and CDR2 are LNHNV and YYDKDF (reference sequence). For the CDR3, the DNA is TGTGCCACCAGCAGAGCTTCGAGTTACGAGCAGTACTTC. Protein sequence: CATSRASSYEQYF.

This clonotype was detected a few times. V gene TRBV5-5 combines with J gene TRBJ1-5, with D possibly being TRBD1 (6 bases). Germline CDR1 and CDR2: SGHKS and YYEKEE (reference sequence). The V end lost 1 base, the J end lost 9 bases, and 14 bases lay between the germline ends. This CDR3 spans 14 amino acids. The CDR3 coding sequence is TGTGCCAGCAGCTTGTCAACAGGGACCTGGCCCCAGCATTTT. Translating gives CASSLSTGTWPQHF.

V gene TRBV29-1 combines with J gene TRBJ1-1; D call uncertain. Trimming removed 0 bases from V and 6 bases from J, with 5 bases in between. This CDR3 has 11 amino acids. Germline CDR1 is SQVTM and CDR2 is ANQGSEA. The CDR3 nucleotides are TGCAGCGTTGAAGAGCCCTCTGAAGCTTTCTTT. Encoded protein: CSVEEPSEAFF.

V and J are TRBV7-2 and TRBJ2-3; D is unresolved. The CDR3 is 12 residues long. The germline V gene encodes CDR1 SGHTA and CDR2 FQGNSA. Trimming took 6 bases from V and 7 from J, leaving 11 bases between them. CDR3 sequence (DNA): TGTGCCAGCAGATCCGACACCTATACGCAGTATTTT. Translated: CASRSDTYTQYF.

This clonotype was seen only a few times. The chain links TRBV5-1 to TRBJ2-7, with a tentative D call TRBD1 (5 bases). Germline-derived CDR1 and CDR2 are SGHRS and YFSETQ. The CDR3 is made up of 13 amino acids. V lost 2 bases and J 2 bases, leaving 8 bases between the germline ends. The CDR3 DNA sequence: TGCGCCAGCAGCTTCAGGGAAACCTACGAGCAGTACTTC. Translation gives CASSFRETYEQYF.

The chain recombines TRBV15 with TRBJ1-5; D gene uncertain. The CDR3 is made up of 13 amino acids. Trimming removed 3 bases at V and 1 base at J, with 4 bases between. Germline V gives CDR1 LNHNV, CDR2 YYDKDF (reference sequence). For the CDR3, the DNA is TGTGCCACCAGCAGCCGGAGCAATCAGCCCCAGCATTTT. It codes for CATSSRSNQPQHF.

This sequence joins TRBV7-3 and TRBJ2-1; the match to TRBD2 covers 14 bases. The J segment lost 4 bases and the V segment lost 2 bases, leaving 7 bases of the junction unmatched. This CDR3 has 18 amino acids. Germline V gives CDR1 SGHTA, CDR2 FQGTGA. The CDR3 spells CASSLGAGLAGGYNEQFF. Written as DNA, the CDR3 is TGTGCCAGCAGCTTAGGGGCTGGACTAGCGGGAGGATACAATGAGCAGTTCTTC.

This clonotype was detected a few times. The chain employs TRBV7-9 and TRBJ2-3; D might be TRBD2 (6 bases). Deletions cut 5 bases from V and 6 bases from J, with 18 bases between. Germline V lookup: CDR1 SEHNR, CDR2 FQNEAQ (reference sequence). The CDR3 runs to 15 residues. CDR3 DNA: TGTGCCAGCAGCGCCGAGGGACTTACGCAGGATACGCAGTATTTT. Translated: CASSAEGLTQDTQYF.

This clonotype was picked up a small number of times. The chain has TRBV18 and TRBJ2-5; 7 positions match TRBD2. V dropped 2 bases and J dropped 5; count of bases not matched to a gene: 5. The CDR3 sequence is 14 residues long. CDR1 is KGHSH, CDR2 LQKENI, per germline. CDR3 sequence (DNA): TGTGCCAGCTCACCAGCGCTAGCGGCTGAGACCCAGTACTTC. The encoded protein is CASSPALAAETQYF.

The sample holds a few counts of this clonotype. The V call is TRBV19, the J call TRBJ2-2; D is uncertain. This CDR3 spans 12 amino acids. Trimming cost V 8 bases and J 4 bases, with 8 bases left between them. Germline V gene data show CDR1 as LNHDA and CDR2 as SQIVND (reference sequence). CDR3 bases: TGTGCCAGTGTTACACGCACCGGGGAGCTGTTTTTT. Its protein is CASVTRTGELFF. Full variable domain (rest looked up from reference TRBV19 and TRBJ2-2): DGGITQSPKYLFRKEGQNVTLSCEQNLNHDAMYWYRQDPGQGLRLIYYSQIVNDFQKGDIAEGYSVSREKKESFPLTVTSAQKNPTAFYLCASVTRTGELFFGEGSRLTVL.

The chain has TRBV12-3 or TRBV12-4 and TRBJ2-1, with 10 bases identical to TRBD2. This CDR3 spans 16 amino acids. Trimming cost V 6 bases and J 0 bases; bases outside gene matches: 5. CDR3 bases: TGTGCCAGCAGGAAAACTAGCGGGGCCTCCTACAATGAGCAGTTCTTC. This gives the protein CASRKTSGASYNEQFF.

This rearrangement joins TRBV14 to TRBJ2-2, with D possibly TRBD2 on 6 matching bases. Germline V lookup: CDR1 SGHDN, CDR2 FVKESK. The CDR3 spans 13 residues. Trimming cost V 4 bases and J 8 bases, with 11 bases left between them. The CDR3 sequence: CASSRLVLGELFF. CDR3 DNA: TGTGCCAGCAGCCGACTAGTACTGGGGGAGCTGTTTTTT.

This chain connects TRBV7-2 to TRBJ2-6; 12 nucleotides match TRBD1. V trimming: 6 bases; J trimming: 2 bases; junction bases outside the gene matches: 8. The CDR3 sequence is 18 residues long. Germline V CDR1 and CDR2: SGHTA, FQGNSA. The DNA of the CDR3 is TGTGCCAGCAGGGACCTGGGACAGGGGGCTCCTGGGGCCAACGTCCTGACTTTC. Translated, it gives CASRDLGQGAPGANVLTF.

This clonotype occurred many times. The chain recombines TRBV25-1 with TRBJ2-4; tentative D call: TRBD1 (6 bases). Between the trimmed V and J ends, which lost 3 bases and 1 base, there was a span of 16 bases. The germline V gene encodes CDR1 MGHDK and CDR2 SYGVNS. This CDR3 contains 17 residues. The CDR3 nucleotides are TGTGCCAGCAGTGAGGCCATCCCGGACAGCGCCAAAAACATTCAGTACTTC. This codes for CASSEAIPDSAKNIQYF.

This clonotype showed up just a few times. The chain is built from TRBV4-1 and TRBJ1-2; TRBD1 might be the D (5 bases). CDR1 and CDR2 from the germline V gene are MGHRA and YSYEKL. Trimming pared 4 bases from V and 6 bases from J, leaving 15 bases between. CDR3 length: 14 amino acids. The CDR3 here is CASSPPQGGNGYTF. CDR3 nucleotide sequence: TGCGCCAGCAGCCCGCCGCAGGGTGGCAATGGCTACACCTTC.

This clonotype was picked up a small number of times. The genes are TRBV20-1 and TRBJ1-1; D is perhaps TRBD1 (6 bases). V was shortened by 5 bases and J by 5 bases, with 18 bases between the two germline ends. The CDR3 runs 14 residues. Germline V CDR1 and CDR2: DFQATT, SNEGSKA (reference sequence). CDR3 amino acids: CSAPTTGKRTEAFF. Here the CDR3 DNA reads TGCAGTGCTCCCACCACAGGGAAACGAACTGAAGCTTTCTTT.

This chain joins TRBV6-5 and TRBJ1-5; D is unclear. The V gene's germline CDR1 is MNHEY and CDR2 SVGAGI. This CDR3 is built from 16 residues. Trimming took off 6 bases at V and 3 bases at J, with 18 bases between the two ends. This CDR3 reads CASSPGWVRTNQPQHF. CDR3 sequence (DNA): TGTGCCAGCAGCCCCGGGTGGGTAAGGACCAATCAGCCCCAGCATTTT.